Presented here are 23 T cell receptor beta chains from one specimen sequenced in a study of blood T cell repertoires in COVID-19. The data were produced by immunoSEQ multiplex PCR, yet TCRdb's version contains in-frame clones alone and is incomplete. The table records around 250,000 clones, approximately 89% of them present only once. Material: PBMCs or T cells enriched from blood (not recorded which). Receptors were obtained from a man aged 35-49 years who had been exposed to COVID-19.

This chain connects TRBV19 to TRBJ1-5; D not resolved. This CDR3 region has 13 residues. The germline gives CDR1 LNHDA, CDR2 SQIVND (reference sequence). Trimming shortened V by 4 bases and J by 4 bases, and 8 bases separated the two germline ends. CDR3 coding DNA: TGTGCCAGTAGTAACCGGGGAAATCAGCCCCAGCATTTT. Its protein is CASSNRGNQPQHF.

V gene TRBV28 combines with J gene TRBJ2-1; 11 positions match TRBD2. The CDR3 extends over 12 amino acids. V lost 10 bases and J lost 8; bases outside the gene matches: 4. The germline CDR1 and CDR2 sequences are MDHEN and SYDVKM. The CDR3 nucleotides are TGTGCCACCCTTAGCGGGAGGGATGAGCAGTTCTTC. Residues: CATLSGRDEQFF.

The V and J genes are TRBV5-5 and TRBJ2-1, with 12 bases matching TRBD2. J was trimmed by 4 bases and V by 4 bases; bases with no gene match: 3. The CDR3 has 15 amino acids. The germline CDR1 and CDR2 sequences are SGHKS and YYEKEE (reference sequence). The CDR3 region is CASSMGTSGYNEQFF. The CDR3 nucleotides read TGTGCCAGCAGCATGGGGACTAGCGGGTACAATGAGCAGTTCTTC.

The rearrangement joins TRBV7-2 to TRBJ2-3; D call uncertain. In germline, CDR1 is SGHTA, CDR2 FQGNSA. The germline V and J ends were trimmed by 7 bases and 4 bases, with 15 bases remaining between them. The CDR3 runs 14 residues. Here the CDR3 DNA reads TGTGCCAGCAACAAGGCCCTAGGCCCAGATACGCAGTATTTT. It yields the protein CASNKALGPDTQYF.

The gene calls are TRBV7-8 and TRBJ2-3; 12 bases are a match to TRBD2. CDR1 is SGHVS, CDR2 FQNEAQ, per germline. V gave up 3 bases and J gave up 2 bases; unmatched junction bases: 6. The CDR3 totals 17 residues. The DNA of the CDR3 is TGTGCCAGCAGCTTTGGACTAGCGGGAACCTTCACAGATACGCAGTATTTT. As protein: CASSFGLAGTFTDTQYF.

The chain combines TRBV30 with TRBJ1-5; D is uncertain. V was cut by 0 bases and J by 3 bases, with 9 bases left in between. Germline CDR1 and CDR2: GTSNPN and SVGIG (reference sequence). There are 14 residues in the CDR3. The CDR3 DNA reads as TGTGCCTGGAGTGTACAACAGATCAATCAGCCCCAGCATTTT. This gives the protein CAWSVQQINQPQHF.

The genes are TRBV27 and TRBJ2-5; TRBD2 aligns across 9 bases. The V segment lost 7 bases and the J segment 0 bases; nucleotides outside the gene matches: 6. The CDR3 contains 15 residues. The germline CDR1 and CDR2 sequences are MNHEY and SMNVEV (reference sequence). The chain's CDR3 is CASTISGGYQETQYF. The CDR3 nucleotides read TGTGCCAGCACAATTAGCGGGGGATACCAAGAGACCCAGTACTTC.

The V and J genes are TRBV5-5 and TRBJ2-7; D is possibly TRBD2 (6 bases). Germline V CDR1 and CDR2: SGHKS, YYEKEE (reference sequence). V was cut by 1 base and J by 5 bases, with 16 bases left in between. The CDR3 totals 15 residues. The CDR3 DNA reads TGTGCCAGCAGCTTGCTCCTGGCAGGGAGGAACGAGCAGTACTTC. This codes for CASSLLLAGRNEQYF.

J is TRBJ2-5 and V is TRBV5-6; TRBD1 might be the D (6 bases). Per the germline V gene, CDR1 is SGHDT and CDR2 is YYEEEE. V dropped 1 base and J dropped 4 bases, with 11 bases sitting between them. The CDR3 loop spans 14 amino acids. This CDR3 reads CASSLRGHGETQYF. The CDR3 DNA reads TGTGCCAGCAGCTTGAGGGGACACGGAGAGACCCAGTACTTC.

The chain has TRBV6-5 and TRBJ2-1, with TRBD1 matching 7 bases. Trimming cost V 7 bases and J 5 bases; bases outside gene matches: 11. The CDR3 is made up of 15 amino acids. The germline gives CDR1 MNHEY, CDR2 SVGAGI. The CDR3 DNA is TGTGCCAGCACTACTAGAGGGACAGATAACAATGAGCAGTTCTTC. Residues: CASTTRGTDNNEQFF.

The chain is built from TRBV7-2 and TRBJ2-1, with D perhaps matching TRBD2 (6 bases). The CDR3 sequence is 15 residues long. Between the trimmed V and J ends, which lost 4 bases and 3 bases, there was a span of 13 bases. The V gene's germline CDR1 is SGHTA and CDR2 FQGNSA. As DNA, the CDR3 is TGTGCCAGCAGCTCGGATAGGCGGGACTACAATGAGCAGTTCTTC. It yields the protein CASSSDRRDYNEQFF.

The rearrangement links TRBV5-1 to TRBJ2-7; the D gene is possibly TRBD2 (6 bases). CDR1 and CDR2 (germline): SGHRS, YFSETQ. The CDR3 covers 14 residues. Trimming removed 2 bases at V and 5 bases at J, with 14 bases between. The CDR3 DNA sequence: TGCGCCAGCAGCTTCCGGGACTTACAGGACGAGCAGTACTTC. It yields the protein CASSFRDLQDEQYF.

The chain has TRBV6-5 and TRBJ1-2; a weak D match, TRBD1 (5 bases). This CDR3 is built from 14 residues. Germline V gives CDR1 MNHEY, CDR2 SVGAGI. V was trimmed by 2 bases and J by 8 bases, leaving 15 bases between them. This chain's CDR3 is CASSYPGGVGGYTF. CDR3 nucleotide sequence: TGTGCCAGCAGTTACCCGGGAGGGGTTGGAGGCTACACCTTC.

This clone was found once. CDR3 DNA: TGTGCCAGAAGCTTGGTCCGGTTGGCGGCATGCCATCGTTTCCGGTTCTTC. The encoded protein is CARSLVRLAACHRFRFF. The chain joins TRBV5-3 to TRBJ2-1; D uncertain. TRBV5-3 is noted as an ORF with a role that remains uncertain. Trimming pared 0 bases from V and 15 bases from J, leaving 28 bases between. CDR3 length: 17 amino acids.

The rearrangement uses TRBV24-1 and TRBJ2-1, with 12 bases identical to TRBD2. Per the germline V gene, CDR1 is KGHDR and CDR2 is SFDVKD. This CDR3 region has 17 residues. V dropped 4 bases and J dropped 0; count of bases not matched to a gene: 3. The DNA of the CDR3 is TGTGCCACCAGTGACCGACTAGCGGGAGTCTCCTACAATGAGCAGTTCTTC. Amino acids: CATSDRLAGVSYNEQFF.

V is TRBV27 and J is TRBJ2-7; 10 bases match TRBD1. This CDR3 has 14 amino acids. The germline V gene has CDR1 MNHEY and CDR2 SMNVEV (reference sequence). The V segment lost 3 bases and the J segment 6 bases; nucleotides outside the gene matches: 5. The CDR3 nucleotides read TGTGCCAGCAGTTTCGGGACAGGGGATTTCGAGCAGTACTTC. It specifies CASSFGTGDFEQYF.

This chain joins TRBV27 and TRBJ1-6, with TRBD1 matching 10 bases. Germline lookup yields CDR1 MNHEY and CDR2 SMNVEV (reference sequence). The trim removed 5 bases at V and 14 bases at J, leaving 6 bases unmatched. The CDR3 consists of 13 residues. The CDR3 DNA sequence: TGTGCCAGCAGTCCGGGACAGGGGAGCACCCTCCACTTT. Its translation: CASSPGQGSTLHF.

V is TRBV5-1 and J is TRBJ2-7; the D is unclear. The germline V and J ends were trimmed by 0 bases and 6 bases, with 7 bases remaining between them. This CDR3 spans 12 amino acids. Germline V gives CDR1 SGHRS, CDR2 YFSETQ. Here the CDR3 DNA reads TGCGCCAGCAGCTTGGTCCCGGGCGAGCAGTACTTC. Residues: CASSLVPGEQYF.

The count of this clone is one. The V gene is TRBV9, the J gene TRBJ2-2, with a possible D match to TRBD1 (6 bases). The CDR3 is 16 amino acids. V was trimmed by 3 bases and J by 1 base, leaving 13 bases between them. CDR1 is SGDLS, CDR2 YYNGEE, per germline. CDR3 sequence reads: CASSGELTGNTGELFF. DNA for the CDR3: TGTGCCAGCAGCGGAGAACTGACAGGGAACACCGGGGAGCTGTTTTTT.

The rearrangement uses TRBV27 and TRBJ2-7; 10 nucleotides match TRBD2. The length of the CDR3 is 15 residues. Germline lookup yields CDR1 MNHEY and CDR2 SMNVEV (reference sequence). With V trimmed by 6 bases and J by 2 bases, 7 bases remained unmatched. CDR3 nucleotides: TGTGCCAGCAGACCTATAGCGGGAGGTCCCTACGAGCAGTACTTC. Protein product: CASRPIAGGPYEQYF.

The chain carries TRBV4-1 and TRBJ1-5; 8 nucleotides match TRBD1. CDR3 length: 15 residues. The V and J ends lost 1 base and 6 bases, in that order; junction bases with no gene match: 5. Germline V gene data show CDR1 as MGHRA and CDR2 as YSYEKL. This chain's CDR3 is CASSQGAGGFQPQHF. In nucleotides, the CDR3 is TGCGCCAGCAGCCAAGGGGCAGGGGGCTTTCAGCCCCAGCATTTT.

This sequence joins TRBV28 and TRBJ2-5; 8 bases fit TRBD1. The germline CDR1 and CDR2 sequences are MDHEN and SYDVKM. The CDR3 extends over 15 amino acids. V lost 5 bases, J lost 2 bases, and 7 bases stayed unmatched. CDR3 in DNA: TGTGCCAGCAGTACTCGGACAGGGATACAAGAGACCCAGTACTTC. This sequence encodes CASSTRTGIQETQYF.

As DNA, the CDR3 is TGTGCCAGCAGCCTAAACGGGGAGGGCGTGGAGACCCAGTACTTC. As protein: CASSLNGEGVETQYF. The genes are TRBV9 and TRBJ2-5; 7 nucleotides agree with TRBD2. This CDR3 region has 15 residues. CDR1 and CDR2 from the germline V gene are SGDLS and YYNGEE. The ends lost 4 bases at V and 5 bases at J; junction bases unmatched: 11. Combining the CDR3 with reference TRBV9 and TRBJ2-5 gives the whole variable domain DSGVTQTPKHLITATGQRVTLRCSPRSGDLSVYWYQQSLDQGLQFLIQYYNGEERAKGNILERFSAQQFPDLHSELNLSSLELGDSALYFCASSLNGEGVETQYFGPGTRLLVL.